A single sample gave rise to the 8 T cell receptor beta chains below, sequenced in a study of CD8 T cells in Susac syndrome. With random hexamers, 0.5 to 1 ug RNA was reverse transcribed. TCRdb itself ran the immunoSEQ multiplex PCR reads through MiXCR, one entry per CDR3 protein. The sample includes around 230,000 distinct CDR3 sequences, less than 96% of them seen just once. The sample consisted of CD4+ T cells from PBMCs. These receptors originate from a human donor with Susac syndrome.

The chain has TRBV19 and TRBJ1-1; TRBD1 agrees at 7 bases. V trimming: 5 bases; J trimming: 1 base; junction bases outside the gene matches: 7. CDR1 and CDR2 from the germline V gene are LNHDA and SQIVND (reference sequence). CDR3 length: 15 amino acids. The CDR3 is CASSLTGTANTEAFF. For the CDR3, the DNA is TGTGCCAGTAGTTTAACCGGGACAGCGAACACTGAAGCTTTCTTT.

The chain has TRBV24-1 and TRBJ2-1; unclear D gene. Trimming shortened V by 2 bases and J by 7 bases, and 11 bases separated the two germline ends. The germline V gene encodes CDR1 KGHDR and CDR2 SFDVKD. The CDR3 has 14 residues. Written as DNA, the CDR3 is TGTGCCACCAGTGATTCATGGGCCTCAAATGAGCAGTTCTTC. Protein: CATSDSWASNEQFF.

This clonotype was detected only once. The rearrangement joins TRBV4-1 to TRBJ2-5; D possibly corresponds to TRBD2 (6 bases). Germline CDR1 MGHRA, CDR2 YSYEKL. The V gene lost 4 bases and the J gene lost 2 bases, with 14 bases spanning the gap. This CDR3 comprises 15 residues. Written as DNA, the CDR3 is TGCGCCAGCAGCCTTTCAGGAGGGGTACAAGAGACCCAGTACTTC. This gives the protein CASSLSGGVQETQYF.

The chain recombines TRBV29-1 with TRBJ1-5, with no clear D. Per the germline V gene, CDR1 is SQVTM and CDR2 is ANQGSEA. V lost 7 bases to trimming and J lost 2 bases, with 12 bases between them. The CDR3 sequence is 13 residues long. The CDR3 nucleotides are TGCAGCGCCGCCTCGGACGGCAATCAGCCCCAGCATTTT. Translated: CSAASDGNQPQHF.

V usage is TRBV3-1 and J usage is TRBJ1-2, with 10 bases aligning to TRBD1. CDR3 size: 16 residues. Trimming removed 8 bases from V and 7 bases from J; junction bases left unmatched: 16. Germline V gives CDR1 LGHDT, CDR2 YNNKEL (reference sequence). The CDR3 protein is CASCDRGQQSVGGYTF. In DNA, the CDR3 is TGTGCCAGCTGCGACAGGGGGCAACAATCGGTCGGTGGCTACACCTTC.

The V and J genes are TRBV3-1 and TRBJ2-1; 12 positions match TRBD2. The CDR3 is 19 amino acids. Germline V gene lookup returns CDR1 LGHDT and CDR2 YNNKEL (reference sequence). With V trimmed by 4 bases and J by 1 base, 11 bases remained unmatched. For the CDR3, the DNA is TGTGCCAGCAGCCGCCTAGCGGGAGGGCCTGGAATTTCCTACAATGAGCAGTTCTTC. Amino acids: CASSRLAGGPGISYNEQFF.

The rearrangement joins TRBV30 to TRBJ1-1; D not certain. CDR1 and CDR2 from the germline V gene are GTSNPN and SVGIG (reference sequence). The CDR3 covers 13 residues. V lost 5 bases and J lost 0, with 10 bases in between. The CDR3 region has the DNA TGTGCCTGGGCCTTTAGCCTGAACACTGAAGCTTTCTTT. Its protein is CAWAFSLNTEAFF.

The V call is TRBV12-5, the J call TRBJ2-3; no clear D. Trimming left V 4 bases short and J 6 bases short, with 11 bases between. This CDR3 is 13 amino acids long. Germline CDR1 reads LGHNT; CDR2 reads FRNRAP. This CDR3 is CASGSSGRDTQYF. The CDR3 DNA reads TGTGCTAGTGGTTCATCCGGGCGCGATACGCAGTATTTT.